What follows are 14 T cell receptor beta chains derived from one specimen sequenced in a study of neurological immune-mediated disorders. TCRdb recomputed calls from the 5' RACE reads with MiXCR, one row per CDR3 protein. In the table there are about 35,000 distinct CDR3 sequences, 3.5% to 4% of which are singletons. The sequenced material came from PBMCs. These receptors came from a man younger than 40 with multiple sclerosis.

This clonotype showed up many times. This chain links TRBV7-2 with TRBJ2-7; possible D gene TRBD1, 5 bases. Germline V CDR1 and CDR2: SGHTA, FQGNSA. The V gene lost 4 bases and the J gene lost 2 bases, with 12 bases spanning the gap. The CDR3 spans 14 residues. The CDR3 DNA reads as TGTGCCAGCAGCTCCCCCCCGACAGCCTACGAGCAGTACTTC. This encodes CASSSPPTAYEQYF.

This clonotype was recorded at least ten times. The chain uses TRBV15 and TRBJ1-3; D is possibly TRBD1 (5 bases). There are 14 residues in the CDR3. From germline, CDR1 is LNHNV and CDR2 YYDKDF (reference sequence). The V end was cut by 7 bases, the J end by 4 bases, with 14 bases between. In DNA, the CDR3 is TGTGCCACCACCGACAGCAAGCGGGGAAACACCATATATTTT. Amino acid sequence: CATTDSKRGNTIYF.

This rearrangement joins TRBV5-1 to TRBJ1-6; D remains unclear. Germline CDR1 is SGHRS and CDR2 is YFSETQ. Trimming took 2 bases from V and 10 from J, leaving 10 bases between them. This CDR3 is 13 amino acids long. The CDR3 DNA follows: TGCGCCAGCAGCTTAAGTACCACCTCACCCCTCCACTTT. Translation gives CASSLSTTSPLHF.

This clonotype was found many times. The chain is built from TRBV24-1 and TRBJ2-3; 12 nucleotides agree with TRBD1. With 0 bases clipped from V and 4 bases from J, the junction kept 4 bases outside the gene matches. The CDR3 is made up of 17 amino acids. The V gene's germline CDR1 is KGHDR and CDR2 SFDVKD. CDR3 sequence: CATSDLHGTGGSDTQYF. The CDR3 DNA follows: TGTGCCACCAGTGATTTGCACGGGACAGGGGGCTCAGATACGCAGTATTTT.

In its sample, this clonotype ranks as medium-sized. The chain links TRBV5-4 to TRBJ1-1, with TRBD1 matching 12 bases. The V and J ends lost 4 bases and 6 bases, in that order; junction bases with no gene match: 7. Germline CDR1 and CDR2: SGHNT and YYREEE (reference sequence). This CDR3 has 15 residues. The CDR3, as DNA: TGTGCCAGCAGCCTGGATGGGACAGGGGGCCCTGAAGCTTTCTTT. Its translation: CASSLDGTGGPEAFF.

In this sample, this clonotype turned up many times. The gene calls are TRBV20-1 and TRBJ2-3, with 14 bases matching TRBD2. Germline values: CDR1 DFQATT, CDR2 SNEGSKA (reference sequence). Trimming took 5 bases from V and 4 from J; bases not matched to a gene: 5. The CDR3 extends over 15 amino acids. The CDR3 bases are TGCAGTGCTCTCCGGACTAGCGGGGGGCCAGATACGCAGTATTTT. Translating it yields CSALRTSGGPDTQYF.

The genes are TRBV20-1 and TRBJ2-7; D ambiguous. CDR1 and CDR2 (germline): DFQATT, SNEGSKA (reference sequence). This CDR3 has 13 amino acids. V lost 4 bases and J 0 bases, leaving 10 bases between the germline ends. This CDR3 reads CSAIRVTSYEQYF. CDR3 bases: TGCAGTGCTATTAGGGTAACCTCCTACGAGCAGTACTTC.

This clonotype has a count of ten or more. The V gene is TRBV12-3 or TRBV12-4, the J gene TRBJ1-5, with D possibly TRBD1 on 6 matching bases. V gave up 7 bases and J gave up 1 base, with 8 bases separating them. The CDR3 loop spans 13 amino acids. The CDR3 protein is CASTGASNQPQHF. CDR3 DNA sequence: TGTGCCAGCACAGGGGCCAGCAATCAGCCCCAGCATTTT.

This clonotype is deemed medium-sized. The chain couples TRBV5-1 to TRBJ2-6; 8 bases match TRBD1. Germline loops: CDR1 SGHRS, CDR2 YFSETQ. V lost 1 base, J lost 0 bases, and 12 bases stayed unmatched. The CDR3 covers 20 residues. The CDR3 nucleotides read TGCGCCAGCAGCTTGACCGAGAGCAGGGGGCTGGGCTCTGGGGCCAACGTCCTGACTTTC. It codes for CASSLTESRGLGSGANVLTF.

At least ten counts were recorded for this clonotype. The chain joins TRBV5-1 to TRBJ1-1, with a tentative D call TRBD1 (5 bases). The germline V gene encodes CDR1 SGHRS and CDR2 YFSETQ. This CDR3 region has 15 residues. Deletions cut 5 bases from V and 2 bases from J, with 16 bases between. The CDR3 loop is CASREGSGSNTEAFF. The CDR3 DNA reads TGCGCCAGCAGGGAGGGTTCAGGGAGTAACACTGAAGCTTTCTTT.

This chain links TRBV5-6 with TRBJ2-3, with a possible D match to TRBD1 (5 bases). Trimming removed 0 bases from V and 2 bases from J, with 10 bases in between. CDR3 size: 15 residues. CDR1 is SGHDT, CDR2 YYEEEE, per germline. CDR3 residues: CASSLGLGPTDTQYF. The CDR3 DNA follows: TGTGCCAGCAGCTTGGGTCTGGGGCCCACAGATACGCAGTATTTT. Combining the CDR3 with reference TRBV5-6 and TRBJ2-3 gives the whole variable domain DAGVTQSPTHLIKTRGQQVTLRCSPKSGHDTVSWYQQALGQGPQFIFQYYEEEERQRGNFPDRFSGHQFPNYSSELNVNALLLGDSALYLCASSLGLGPTDTQYFGPGTRLTVL.

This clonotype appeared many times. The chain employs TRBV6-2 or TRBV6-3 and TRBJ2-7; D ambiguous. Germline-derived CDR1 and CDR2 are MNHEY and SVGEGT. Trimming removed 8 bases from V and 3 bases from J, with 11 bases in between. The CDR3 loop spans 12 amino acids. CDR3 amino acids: CASARNFYEQYF. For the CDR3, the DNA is TGTGCCAGCGCTCGGAACTTCTACGAGCAGTACTTC.

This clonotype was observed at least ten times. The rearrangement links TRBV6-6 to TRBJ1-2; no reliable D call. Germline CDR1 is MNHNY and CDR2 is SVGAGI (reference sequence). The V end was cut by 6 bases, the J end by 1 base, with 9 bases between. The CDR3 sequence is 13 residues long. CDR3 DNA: TGTGCCAGCAGCCTCCGGGATAACTATGGCTACACCTTC. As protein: CASSLRDNYGYTF.

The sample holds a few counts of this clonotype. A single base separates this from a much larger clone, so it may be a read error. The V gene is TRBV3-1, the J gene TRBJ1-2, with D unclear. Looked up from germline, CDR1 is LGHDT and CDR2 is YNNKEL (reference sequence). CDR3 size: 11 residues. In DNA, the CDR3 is TGTGCCAACAGCCAAGTGGGTGGCTACACCTTC. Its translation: CANSQVGGYTF. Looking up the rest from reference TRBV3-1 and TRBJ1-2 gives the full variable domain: DTAVSQTPKYLVTQMGNDKSIKCEQNLGHDTMYWYKQDSKKFLKIMFSYNNKELIINETVPNRFSPKSPDKAHLNLHINSLELGDSAVYFCANSQVGGYTFGSGTRLTVV.